These T cell receptor beta chains were read from a single sample in a study of blood T cell repertoires in COVID-19. Produced via immunoSEQ multiplex PCR; TCRdb's table is partial and in-frame only. Of about 230,000 clones listed, 65% to 85% are singletons. The sequencing sample was made of peripheral blood. All receptors derive from an elderly man with acute or convalescent COVID-19. The CDR3 runs from the conserved cysteine through the conserved F or W. A D gene is named only where the DNA matches it firmly. Only some rows state a clone size, as once, few, many or a class for expanded clones.

clone size: -; J gene: TRBJ2-3; CDR3 length: 15; D gene: -; V gene: TRBV29-1; CDR3 protein: CSTKIGLLGTDTQYF; CDR3 DNA: TGCAGCACGAAAATAGGACTACTAGGGACAGATACGCAGTATTTT
clone size: -; J gene: TRBJ1-6; CDR3 length: 15; D gene: TRBD1; V gene: TRBV28; CDR3 protein: CASSRDRAYDSPLHF; CDR3 DNA: TGTGCCAGCAGCAGGGACAGGGCATACGATTCACCCCTCCACTTT
clone size: few; J gene: TRBJ2-1; CDR3 length: 14; D gene: -; V gene: TRBV3-1/TRBV3-2; CDR3 protein: CASSRAGQYNEQFF; CDR3 DNA: TGTGCCAGCAGCCGGGCGGGCCAGTACAATGAGCAGTTCTTC
clone size: -; J gene: TRBJ2-5; CDR3 length: 16; D gene: TRBD2; V gene: TRBV19; CDR3 protein: CASSRLAGGLIETQYF; CDR3 DNA: TGTGCCAGTAGCCGACTAGCGGGGGGTCTAATAGAGACCCAGTACTTC
clone size: -; J gene: TRBJ2-4; CDR3 length: 17; D gene: TRBD1; V gene: TRBV5-1; CDR3 protein: CASSDSGGMSAKNIQYF; CDR3 DNA: TGCGCCAGCAGCGACTCAGGGGGCATGTCGGCCAAAAACATTCAGTACTTC
clone size: -; J gene: TRBJ2-5; CDR3 length: 15; D gene: -; V gene: TRBV5-4; CDR3 protein: CASSLAFGGEETQYF; CDR3 DNA: TGTGCCAGCAGCTTGGCCTTTGGGGGCGAAGAGACCCAGTACTTC
clone size: -; J gene: TRBJ2-7; CDR3 length: 15; D gene: -; V gene: TRBV5-1; CDR3 protein: CASSSGHTGSYEQYF; CDR3 DNA: TGCGCCAGCAGCTCCGGACATACGGGCTCCTACGAGCAGTACTTC
clone size: few; J gene: TRBJ1-1; CDR3 length: 14; D gene: TRBD1; V gene: TRBV19; CDR3 protein: CASSIGQGHLVAFF; CDR3 DNA: TGTGCCAGTAGTATTGGACAGGGGCATTTGGTAGCTTTCTTT
clone size: -; J gene: TRBJ2-2; CDR3 length: 15; D gene: TRBD1; V gene: TRBV2; CDR3 protein: CASRADRANTGELFF; CDR3 DNA: TGTGCCAGCAGGGCGGACAGGGCGAACACCGGGGAGCTGTTTTTT
clone size: -; J gene: TRBJ2-2; CDR3 length: 14; D gene: -; V gene: TRBV10-1; CDR3 protein: CASSEFRQAGELFF; CDR3 DNA: TGCGCCAGCAGTGAGTTCCGACAGGCCGGGGAGCTGTTTTTT
clone size: -; J gene: TRBJ2-1; CDR3 length: 13; D gene: TRBD2; V gene: TRBV29-1; CDR3 protein: CSVSRRGGNEQFF; CDR3 DNA: TGCAGCGTCTCAAGGCGGGGGGGCAATGAGCAGTTCTTC
clone size: -; J gene: TRBJ1-5; CDR3 length: 15; D gene: TRBD1; V gene: TRBV15; CDR3 protein: CATGEDRELGQPQHF; CDR3 DNA: TGTGCCACGGGGGAGGACAGGGAACTGGGTCAGCCCCAGCATTTT
clone size: -; J gene: TRBJ1-4; CDR3 length: 15; D gene: -; V gene: TRBV6-1; CDR3 protein: CASSEAVGLSGKLFF; CDR3 DNA: TGTGCCAGCAGTGAAGCTGTGGGACTTTCGGGAAAACTGTTTTTT
clone size: -; J gene: TRBJ1-2; CDR3 length: 15; D gene: TRBD1; V gene: TRBV4-1; CDR3 protein: CASSQEDRVAYGYTF; CDR3 DNA: TGCGCCAGCAGCCAAGAGGACAGGGTAGCCTATGGCTACACCTTC
clone size: -; J gene: TRBJ2-3; CDR3 length: 17; D gene: TRBD1; V gene: TRBV9; CDR3 protein: CASSTTLRTGGPDTQYF; CDR3 DNA: TGTGCCAGCAGCACGACTCTTAGGACAGGGGGTCCAGATACGCAGTATTTT
clone size: few; J gene: TRBJ1-1; CDR3 length: 12; D gene: -; V gene: TRBV7-2; CDR3 protein: CASSLQGFAAFF; CDR3 DNA: TGTGCCAGCAGCCTACAGGGATTCGCCGCTTTCTTT
clone size: -; J gene: TRBJ2-7; CDR3 length: 13; D gene: TRBD2; V gene: TRBV2; CDR3 protein: CASKESGSSEQYF; CDR3 DNA: TGTGCCAGCAAGGAAAGCGGGAGCTCCGAGCAGTACTTC
clone size: -; J gene: TRBJ2-2; CDR3 length: 15; D gene: -; V gene: TRBV25-1; CDR3 protein: CASSDLASNTGELFF; CDR3 DNA: TGTGCCAGCAGTGATTTAGCGAGTAACACCGGGGAGCTGTTTTTT
clone size: -; J gene: TRBJ2-5; CDR3 length: 16; D gene: TRBD2; V gene: TRBV18; CDR3 protein: CASSPPGLTTQETQYF; CDR3 DNA: TGTGCCAGCTCACCACCGGGACTAACAACTCAAGAGACCCAGTACTTC
clone size: -; J gene: TRBJ2-1; CDR3 length: 12; D gene: -; V gene: TRBV4-1; CDR3 protein: CASSPPGVEQFF; CDR3 DNA: TGCGCCAGCAGCCCCCCAGGGGTGGAGCAGTTCTTC
clone size: -; J gene: TRBJ2-7; CDR3 length: 15; D gene: TRBD1; V gene: TRBV28; CDR3 protein: CASRSQGAGSYEQYF; CDR3 DNA: TGTGCCAGCAGGTCTCAGGGGGCGGGTTCCTACGAGCAGTACTTC
clone size: -; J gene: TRBJ2-1; CDR3 length: 11; D gene: -; V gene: TRBV2; CDR3 protein: CASSELGEQFF; CDR3 DNA: TGTGCCAGCAGTGAGCTGGGCGAGCAGTTCTTC
clone size: -; J gene: TRBJ2-7; CDR3 length: 15; D gene: TRBD2; V gene: TRBV3-1/TRBV3-2; CDR3 protein: CASSQLAGTPYEQYF; CDR3 DNA: TGTGCCAGCAGCCAACTAGCGGGGACCCCCTACGAGCAGTACTTC
clone size: -; J gene: TRBJ2-7; CDR3 length: 15; D gene: TRBD1; V gene: TRBV5-4; CDR3 protein: CASSSPTGGNYEQYF; CDR3 DNA: TGTGCCAGCAGCTCCCCGACAGGGGGGAACTACGAGCAGTACTTC
clone size: -; J gene: TRBJ1-2; CDR3 length: 16; D gene: -; V gene: TRBV11-2; CDR3 protein: CASSLAQTVNDYGYTF; CDR3 DNA: TGTGCCAGCAGCTTAGCCCAGACAGTGAATGACTATGGCTACACCTTC
clone size: -; J gene: TRBJ1-4; CDR3 length: 14; D gene: -; V gene: TRBV3-1/TRBV3-2; CDR3 protein: CASSQGGGNEKLFF; CDR3 DNA: TGTGCCAGCAGCCAAGGGGGAGGGAACGAAAAACTGTTTTTT